This TCR beta chain was documented in a study of T cell repertoires in cytomegalovirus infection. Study-wide context: An indication of both CMV infection and matching HLA type came from public TCR beta signatures.

TCRdb reanalysed the reads using MiXCR and keeps one entry per CDR3 protein. Counted here are some 940,000 distinct CDR3 sequences, 31% occurring once; the ten biggest clones make up 13%. Germline V gene lookup returns CDR1 LNHDA and CDR2 SQIVND (reference sequence). This CDR3 comprises 13 residues. For this clonotype: Its antigen is as yet unknown. At one end, the junction sequence differs from germline, possibly due to a read error.

The receptor's source is a human donor in good health (CMV status not recorded). Some clones in this sample may be carry-over from other donors' samples. The chain links TRBV19 to TRBJ2-1; D not certain. Specimen: cultured CD8+ T cells from PBMCs, collected from culture after CMV antigen stimulation. The CDR3 region is CANSIDNGNEQFF. The CDR3 nucleotides read TGTGCCAATAGTATAGATAATGGAAATGAGCAGTTCTTC.